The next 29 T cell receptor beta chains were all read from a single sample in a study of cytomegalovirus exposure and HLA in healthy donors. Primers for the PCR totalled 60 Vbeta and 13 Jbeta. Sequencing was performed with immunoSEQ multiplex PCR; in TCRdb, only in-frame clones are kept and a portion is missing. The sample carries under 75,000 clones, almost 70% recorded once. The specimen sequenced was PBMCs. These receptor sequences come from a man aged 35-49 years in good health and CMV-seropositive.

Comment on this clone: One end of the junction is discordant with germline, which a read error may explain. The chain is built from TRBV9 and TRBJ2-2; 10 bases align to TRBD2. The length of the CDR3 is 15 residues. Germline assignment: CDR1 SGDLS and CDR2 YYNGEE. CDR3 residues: CAGSVAGGHLGELFF. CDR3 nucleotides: TGTGCCGGCAGCGTAGCGGGAGGCCACCTAGGGGAGCTGTTTTTT.

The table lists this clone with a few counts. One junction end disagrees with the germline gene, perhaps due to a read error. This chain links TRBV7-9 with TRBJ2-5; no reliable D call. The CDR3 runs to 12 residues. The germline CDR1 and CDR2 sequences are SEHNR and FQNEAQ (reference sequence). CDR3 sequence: CSSSQTSETQYF. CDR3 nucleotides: TGTTCCAGCAGCCAGACTTCGGAGACCCAGTACTTC.

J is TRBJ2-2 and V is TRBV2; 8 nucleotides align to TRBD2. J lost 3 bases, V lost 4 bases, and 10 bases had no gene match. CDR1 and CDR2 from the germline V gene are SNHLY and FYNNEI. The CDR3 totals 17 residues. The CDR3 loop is CASSVGSGGRDTGELFF. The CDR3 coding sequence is TGTGCCAGCAGTGTTGGTTCGGGGGGGCGGGACACCGGGGAGCTGTTTTTT.

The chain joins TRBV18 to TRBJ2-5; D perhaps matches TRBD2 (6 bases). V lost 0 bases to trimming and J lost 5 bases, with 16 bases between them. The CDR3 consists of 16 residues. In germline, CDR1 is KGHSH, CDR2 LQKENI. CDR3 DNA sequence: TGTGCCAGCTCACCACCGCGTAGGGAGGTATTCGAGACCCAGTACTTC. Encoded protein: CASSPPRREVFETQYF.

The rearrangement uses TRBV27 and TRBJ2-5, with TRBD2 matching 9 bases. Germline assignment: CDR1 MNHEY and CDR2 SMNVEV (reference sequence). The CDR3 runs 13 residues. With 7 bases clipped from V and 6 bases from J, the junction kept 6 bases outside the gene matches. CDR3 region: CASNGGGAQTQYF. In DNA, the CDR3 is TGTGCCAGCAACGGCGGGGGGGCCCAGACCCAGTACTTC.

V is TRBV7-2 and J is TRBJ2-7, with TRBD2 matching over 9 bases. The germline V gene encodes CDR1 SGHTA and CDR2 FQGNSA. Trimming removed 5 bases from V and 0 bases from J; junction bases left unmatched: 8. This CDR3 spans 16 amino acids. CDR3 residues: CASSPGSGGLSYEQYF. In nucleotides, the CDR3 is TGTGCCAGCAGCCCTGGGAGCGGGGGGCTCTCCTACGAGCAGTACTTC.

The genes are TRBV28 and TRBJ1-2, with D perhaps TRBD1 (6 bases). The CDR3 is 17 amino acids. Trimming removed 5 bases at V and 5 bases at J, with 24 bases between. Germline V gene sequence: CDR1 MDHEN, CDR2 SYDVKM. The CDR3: CASSTRNFPGQWYGYTF. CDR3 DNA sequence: TGTGCCAGCAGTACACGAAACTTCCCGGGACAATGGTATGGCTACACCTTC.

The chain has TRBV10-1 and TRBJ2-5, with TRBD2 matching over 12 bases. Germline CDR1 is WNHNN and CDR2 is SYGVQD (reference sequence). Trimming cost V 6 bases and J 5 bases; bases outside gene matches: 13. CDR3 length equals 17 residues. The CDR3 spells CASRPAPPSGGAETQYF. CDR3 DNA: TGCGCCAGCAGACCCGCCCCACCTAGCGGGGGGGCCGAGACCCAGTACTTC.

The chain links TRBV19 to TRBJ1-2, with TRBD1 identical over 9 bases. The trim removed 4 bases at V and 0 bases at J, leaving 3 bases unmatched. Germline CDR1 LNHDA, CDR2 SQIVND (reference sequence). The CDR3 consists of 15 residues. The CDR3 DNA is TGTGCCAGTAGTAATCGACAGGGGGCTAACTATGGCTACACCTTC. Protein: CASSNRQGANYGYTF.

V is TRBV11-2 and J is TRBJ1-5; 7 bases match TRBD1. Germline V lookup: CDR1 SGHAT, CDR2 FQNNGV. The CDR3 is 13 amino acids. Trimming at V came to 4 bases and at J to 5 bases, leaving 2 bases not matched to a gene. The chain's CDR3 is CASSWDRDQPQHF. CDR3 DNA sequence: TGTGCCAGCAGCTGGGACAGAGATCAGCCCCAGCATTTT.

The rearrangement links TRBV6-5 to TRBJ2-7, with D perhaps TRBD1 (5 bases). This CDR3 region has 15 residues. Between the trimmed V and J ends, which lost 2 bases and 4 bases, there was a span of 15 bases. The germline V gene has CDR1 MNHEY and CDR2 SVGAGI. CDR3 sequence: CASSYLPDSEYEQYF. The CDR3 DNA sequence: TGTGCCAGCAGTTACCTCCCTGACAGCGAGTACGAGCAGTACTTC.

CDR3 in DNA: TGTGCCAGCACCCCATTCGGGAAGGATTTGGCAACTAATGAAAAACTGTTTTTT. Amino acids: CASTPFGKDLATNEKLFF. This chain uses TRBV21-1 with TRBJ1-4. TRBV21-1 is designated a pseudogene. The CDR3 runs 18 residues.

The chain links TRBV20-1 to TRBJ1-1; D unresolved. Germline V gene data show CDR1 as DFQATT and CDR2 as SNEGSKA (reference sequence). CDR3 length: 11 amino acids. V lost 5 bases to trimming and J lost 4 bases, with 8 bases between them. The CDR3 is CSAGTVTEAFF. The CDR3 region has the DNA TGCAGTGCTGGAACAGTCACTGAAGCTTTCTTT.

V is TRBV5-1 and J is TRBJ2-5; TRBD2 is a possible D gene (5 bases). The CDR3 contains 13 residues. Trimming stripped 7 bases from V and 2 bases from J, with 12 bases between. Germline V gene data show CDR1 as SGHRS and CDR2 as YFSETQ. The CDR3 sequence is CASSPGKQETQYF. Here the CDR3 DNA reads TGCGCCAGCTCCCCCGGGAAACAAGAGACCCAGTACTTC. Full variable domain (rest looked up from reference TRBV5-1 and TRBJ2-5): KAGVTQTPRYLIKTRGQQVTLSCSPISGHRSVSWYQQTPGQGLQFLFEYFSETQRNKGNFPGRFSGRQFSNSRSEMNVSTLELGDSALYLCASSPGKQETQYFGPGTRLLVL.

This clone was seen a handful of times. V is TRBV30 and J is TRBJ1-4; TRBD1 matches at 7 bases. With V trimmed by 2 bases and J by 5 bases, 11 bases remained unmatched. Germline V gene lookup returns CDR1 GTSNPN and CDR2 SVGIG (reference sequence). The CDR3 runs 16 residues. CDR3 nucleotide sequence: TGTGCCTGGAGTATTCCCTCCTGGGACAGAAATGAAAAACTGTTTTTT. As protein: CAWSIPSWDRNEKLFF. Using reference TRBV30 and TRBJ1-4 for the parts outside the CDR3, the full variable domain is SQTIHQWPATLVQPVGSPLSLECTVEGTSNPNLYWYRQAAGRGLQLLFYSVGIGQISSEVPQNLSASRPQDRQFILSSKKLLLSDSGFYLCAWSIPSWDRNEKLFFGSGTQLSVL.

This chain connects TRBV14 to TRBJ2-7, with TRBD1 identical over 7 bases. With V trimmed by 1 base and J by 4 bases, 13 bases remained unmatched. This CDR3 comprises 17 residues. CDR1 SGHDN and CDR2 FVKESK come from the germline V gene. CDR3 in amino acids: CASSQVGYGDRKYEQYF. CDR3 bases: TGTGCCAGCAGCCAAGTTGGTTATGGGGACAGAAAATACGAGCAGTACTTC.

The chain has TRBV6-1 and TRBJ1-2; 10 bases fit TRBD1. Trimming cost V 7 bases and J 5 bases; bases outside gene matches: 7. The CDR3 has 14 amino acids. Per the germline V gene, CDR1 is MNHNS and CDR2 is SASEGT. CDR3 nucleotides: TGTGCCAGCATATCCGGGACAGGGGTGTATGGCTACACCTTC. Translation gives CASISGTGVYGYTF.

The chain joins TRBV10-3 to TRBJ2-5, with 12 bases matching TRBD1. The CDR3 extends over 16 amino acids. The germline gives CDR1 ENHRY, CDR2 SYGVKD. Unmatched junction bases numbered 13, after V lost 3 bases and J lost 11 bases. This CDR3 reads CAISERGTGGSGEQYF. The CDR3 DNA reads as TGTGCCATCAGTGAACGGGGGACAGGGGGCTCGGGAGAGCAGTACTTC.

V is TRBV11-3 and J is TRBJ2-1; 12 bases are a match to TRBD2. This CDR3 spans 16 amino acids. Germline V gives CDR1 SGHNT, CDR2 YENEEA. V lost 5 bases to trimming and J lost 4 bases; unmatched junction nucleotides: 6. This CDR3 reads CASSPTSGGTYNEQFF. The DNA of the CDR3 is TGTGCCAGCAGCCCCACTAGCGGGGGGACGTACAATGAGCAGTTCTTC.

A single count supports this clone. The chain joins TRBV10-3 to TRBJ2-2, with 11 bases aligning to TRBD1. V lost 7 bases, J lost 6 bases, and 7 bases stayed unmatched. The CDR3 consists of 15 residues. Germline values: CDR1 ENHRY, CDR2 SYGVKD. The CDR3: CAINSGQGAAGELFF. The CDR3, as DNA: TGTGCCATCAACTCAGGACAGGGGGCTGCCGGGGAGCTGTTTTTT.

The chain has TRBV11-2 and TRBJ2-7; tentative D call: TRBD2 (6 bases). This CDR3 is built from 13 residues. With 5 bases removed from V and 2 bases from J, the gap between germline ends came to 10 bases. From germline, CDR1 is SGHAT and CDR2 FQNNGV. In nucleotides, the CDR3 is TGTGCCAGCAGCCGGGACTCCGCCTACGAGCAGTACTTC. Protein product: CASSRDSAYEQYF.

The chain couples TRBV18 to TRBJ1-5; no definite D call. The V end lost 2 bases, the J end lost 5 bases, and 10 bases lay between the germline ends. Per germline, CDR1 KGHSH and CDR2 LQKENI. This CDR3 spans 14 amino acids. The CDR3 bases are TGTGCCAGCTCACCAAGAGGAGGTGATCAGCCCCAGCATTTT. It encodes CASSPRGGDQPQHF.

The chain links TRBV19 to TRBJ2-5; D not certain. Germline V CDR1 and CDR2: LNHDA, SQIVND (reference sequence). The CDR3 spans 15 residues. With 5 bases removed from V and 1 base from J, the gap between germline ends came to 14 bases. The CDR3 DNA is TGTGCCAGTAGTGACTCCGGCGGCCCCCAAGAGACCCAGTACTTC. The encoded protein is CASSDSGGPQETQYF.

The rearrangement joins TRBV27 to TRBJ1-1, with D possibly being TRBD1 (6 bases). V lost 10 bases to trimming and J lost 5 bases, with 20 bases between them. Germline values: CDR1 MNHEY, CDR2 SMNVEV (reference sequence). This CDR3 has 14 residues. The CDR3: CATLPNRASTEAFF. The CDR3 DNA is TGTGCCACCCTCCCCAACAGGGCTTCTACTGAAGCTTTCTTT.

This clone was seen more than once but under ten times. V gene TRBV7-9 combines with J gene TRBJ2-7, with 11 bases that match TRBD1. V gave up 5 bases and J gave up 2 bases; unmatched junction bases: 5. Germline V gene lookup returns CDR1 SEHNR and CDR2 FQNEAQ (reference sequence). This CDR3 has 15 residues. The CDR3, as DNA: TGTGCCAGCAGCGCCCCGGGACAGGGGGCCTACGAGCAGTACTTC. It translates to CASSAPGQGAYEQYF.

The CDR3 DNA reads as TGTGCCTGGAGTGTACCAGACAGGGGGAACACTGAAGCTTTCTTT. Translating it yields CAWSVPDRGNTEAFF. The chain has TRBV30 and TRBJ1-1; 8 bases are shared with TRBD1. Germline V gene sequence: CDR1 GTSNPN, CDR2 SVGIG (reference sequence). V lost 0 bases to trimming and J lost 1 base; unmatched junction nucleotides: 4. The CDR3 covers 15 residues.

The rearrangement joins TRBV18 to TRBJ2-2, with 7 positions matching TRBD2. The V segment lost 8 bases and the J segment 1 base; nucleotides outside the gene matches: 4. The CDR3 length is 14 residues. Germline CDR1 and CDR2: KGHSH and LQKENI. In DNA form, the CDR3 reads TGTGCCAGCACCGCTAGCGGGAACACCGGGGAGCTGTTTTTT. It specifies CASTASGNTGELFF.

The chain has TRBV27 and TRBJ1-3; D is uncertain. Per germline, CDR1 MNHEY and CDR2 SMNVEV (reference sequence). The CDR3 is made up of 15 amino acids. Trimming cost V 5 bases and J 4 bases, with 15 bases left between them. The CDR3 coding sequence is TGTGCCAGCAGTGCAAAACAGCTAGCGGGAAACACCATATATTTT. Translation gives CASSAKQLAGNTIYF.

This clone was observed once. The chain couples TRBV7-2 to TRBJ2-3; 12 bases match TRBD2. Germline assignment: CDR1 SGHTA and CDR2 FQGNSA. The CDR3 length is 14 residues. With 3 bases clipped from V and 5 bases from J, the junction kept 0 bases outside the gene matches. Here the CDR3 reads CASSLTSGRDTQYF. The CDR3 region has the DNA TGTGCCAGCAGCTTGACTAGCGGGAGAGATACGCAGTATTTT.